These 18 T cell receptor beta chains were all obtained from the same sample, sequenced in a study of T cell changes during pregnancy in multiple sclerosis. TCRdb's copy holds only in-frame clones and misses some; the assay was immunoSEQ multiplex PCR. In the table there are approximately 61,000 clones, 75% to 95% of which are singletons. The sequences come from peripheral blood, collected after pregnancy. These receptors were obtained from a female donor in good health, enrolled as a control in a pregnancy study.

The V and J genes are TRBV11-3 and TRBJ2-3; possible D gene TRBD2, 7 bases. Germline assignment: CDR1 SGHNT and CDR2 YENEEA. This CDR3 is built from 17 residues. Trimming removed 5 bases from V and 1 base from J, with 19 bases in between. DNA for the CDR3: TGTGCCAGCAGCCCCAGGGGTCCGCTAGCGGGCACAGATACGCAGTATTTT. This translates into CASSPRGPLAGTDTQYF. The variable domain in full, completed from reference TRBV11-3 and TRBJ2-3, reads EAGVVQSPRYKIIEKKQPVAFWCNPISGHNTLYWYLQNLGQGPELLIRYENEEAVDDSQLPKDRFSAERLKGVDSTLKIQPAELGDSAVYLCASSPRGPLAGTDTQYFGPGTRLTVL.

The V and J genes are TRBV10-3 and TRBJ1-2, with TRBD1 matching over 8 bases. Germline V CDR1 and CDR2: ENHRY, SYGVKD. This CDR3 spans 15 amino acids. With 3 bases clipped from V and 3 bases from J, the junction kept 6 bases outside the gene matches. The CDR3 nucleotides are TGTGCCATCAGTGACCAGACAGGGGTTGACTATGGCTACACCTTC. Amino acids: CAISDQTGVDYGYTF.

The chain uses TRBV7-3 and TRBJ1-1; TRBD1 aligns across 8 bases. The CDR3 extends over 12 amino acids. CDR1 is SGHTA, CDR2 FQGTGA, per germline. The V and J ends lost 4 bases and 10 bases, in that order; junction bases with no gene match: 5. The CDR3 sequence: CASSSRTGPAFF. CDR3 DNA: TGTGCCAGCAGCTCCCGGACAGGGCCAGCTTTCTTT.

The J gene is TRBJ1-2, the V gene TRBV5-4; maybe TRBD1 (6 bases). Germline CDR1 and CDR2: SGHNT and YYREEE (reference sequence). V was clipped by 9 bases and J by 3 bases, with 15 bases between them. The CDR3 runs to 13 residues. CDR3 protein: CATFTRGYYGYTF. Here the CDR3 DNA reads TGTGCCACCTTTACCAGGGGTTACTATGGCTACACCTTC.

The V and J genes are TRBV27 and TRBJ2-5; 9 nucleotides align to TRBD2. After removal of 6 bases from V and 5 bases from J, the junction contained 7 bases not matched to a gene. Per the germline V gene, CDR1 is MNHEY and CDR2 is SMNVEV (reference sequence). The CDR3 covers 14 residues. The CDR3 nucleotides read TGTGCCAGCAGACTAGCGGGCCTCGGGGAGACCCAGTACTTC. Protein sequence: CASRLAGLGETQYF.

This chain joins TRBV7-3 and TRBJ2-1, with 8 positions matching TRBD2. The germline CDR1 and CDR2 sequences are SGHTA and FQGTGA. With V trimmed by 0 bases and J by 2 bases, 0 bases remained unmatched. The CDR3 is 15 residues long. The CDR3 nucleotides read TGTGCCAGCAGCTTAACGACTAGCGCCTACAATGAGCAGTTCTTC. Amino acid sequence: CASSLTTSAYNEQFF.

V usage is TRBV5-6 and J usage is TRBJ1-2, with 8 bases lining up with TRBD1. The CDR3 runs 18 residues. Trimming cost V 0 bases and J 0 bases; bases outside gene matches: 10. The V gene's germline CDR1 is SGHDT and CDR2 YYEEEE. For the CDR3, the DNA is TGTGCCAGCAGCTTGGCCAGGGGGCCCAACTTAGCTAACTATGGCTACACCTTC. It specifies CASSLARGPNLANYGYTF. The full variable domain, in which reference TRBV5-6 and TRBJ1-2 provide the parts outside the CDR3, is DAGVTQSPTHLIKTRGQQVTLRCSPKSGHDTVSWYQQALGQGPQFIFQYYEEEERQRGNFPDRFSGHQFPNYSSELNVNALLLGDSALYLCASSLARGPNLANYGYTFGSGTRLTVV.

Notes on this clone: The same CDR3 can be traced to other DNA sequences in this sample. V and J are TRBV7-6 and TRBJ1-2; D ambiguous. Trimming took off 5 bases at V and 6 bases at J, with 13 bases between the two ends. This CDR3 is 13 amino acids long. Germline CDR1 SGHVS, CDR2 FNYEAQ. The CDR3 sequence: CASSPAPTNGYTF. CDR3 sequence (DNA): TGTGCCAGCAGCCCAGCCCCTACTAATGGCTACACCTTC.

The chain uses TRBV4-1 and TRBJ2-1, with 9 bases fitting TRBD2. Trimming took 0 bases from V and 5 from J; bases not matched to a gene: 5. The CDR3 totals 16 residues. In germline, CDR1 is MGHRA, CDR2 YSYEKL. CDR3 sequence (DNA): TGCGCCAGCAGCCAAGATGGGGCTAGCGGGGACAATGAGCAGTTCTTC. It translates to CASSQDGASGDNEQFF.

The chain employs TRBV30 and TRBJ1-1; D is unclear. The CDR3 length is 15 residues. The germline V gene encodes CDR1 GTSNPN and CDR2 SVGIG (reference sequence). Trimming pared 0 bases from V and 4 bases from J, leaving 15 bases between. CDR3 protein: CAWSVAVTFGTEAFF. CDR3 DNA sequence: TGTGCCTGGAGTGTCGCAGTTACATTTGGCACTGAAGCTTTCTTT. Full variable domain (missing parts from reference TRBV30 and TRBJ1-1): SQTIHQWPATLVQPVGSPLSLECTVEGTSNPNLYWYRQAAGRGLQLLFYSVGIGQISSEVPQNLSASRPQDRQFILSSKKLLLSDSGFYLCAWSVAVTFGTEAFFGQGTRLTVV.

This clone appeared a few times. The chain combines TRBV9 with TRBJ1-1, with D perhaps matching TRBD1 (6 bases). This CDR3 comprises 14 residues. Germline lookup yields CDR1 SGDLS and CDR2 YYNGEE. Trimming removed 2 bases at V and 4 bases at J, with 12 bases between. CDR3 nucleotide sequence: TGTGCCAGCAGCGTGAGCAGGGGAAGCACTGAAGCTTTCTTT. This translates into CASSVSRGSTEAFF.

This clone appeared once. The chain carries TRBV5-1 and TRBJ1-1, with D unresolved. Deletions cut 4 bases from V and 0 bases from J, with 7 bases between. The CDR3 runs 13 residues. The germline CDR1 and CDR2 sequences are SGHRS and YFSETQ. Written as DNA, the CDR3 is TGCGCCAGCAGCATATCTTTGAACACTGAAGCTTTCTTT. It translates to CASSISLNTEAFF.

The table lists this clone with a count of one. The chain is built from TRBV20-1 and TRBJ1-1, with D possibly being TRBD1 (5 bases). CDR3 size: 11 residues. Germline CDR1 and CDR2: DFQATT and SNEGSKA (reference sequence). Trimming pared 5 bases from V and 6 bases from J, leaving 10 bases between. The CDR3 is CSAPTVAEAFF. CDR3 nucleotides: TGCAGTGCTCCGACAGTCGCTGAAGCTTTCTTT.

The gene calls are TRBV9 and TRBJ2-1; D is uncertain. The germline CDR1 and CDR2 sequences are SGDLS and YYNGEE. The CDR3 is 13 amino acids. The ends were cut back, 0 bases at V and 9 bases at J, with 10 bases in the middle. The chain's CDR3 is CASSVVTEAEQFF. DNA for the CDR3: TGTGCCAGCAGCGTAGTGACTGAGGCTGAGCAGTTCTTC. Complete variable domain (other parts from reference TRBV9 and TRBJ2-1): DSGVTQTPKHLITATGQRVTLRCSPRSGDLSVYWYQQSLDQGLQFLIQYYNGEERAKGNILERFSAQQFPDLHSELNLSSLELGDSALYFCASSVVTEAEQFFGPGTRLTVL.

The chain is built from TRBV10-3 and TRBJ2-7; D may be TRBD1 (6 bases). V lost 4 bases, J lost 2 bases, and 9 bases lay in between. CDR1 is ENHRY, CDR2 SYGVKD, per germline. The CDR3 has 13 amino acids. CDR3 in amino acids: CAISVQGPYEQYF. CDR3 bases: TGTGCCATCAGTGTACAGGGTCCCTACGAGCAGTACTTC.

The DNA for the CDR3 is TGTGCCAGCAGTTTGTCGTCGGGACAGGGGACCTACGAGCAGTACTTC. Protein: CASSLSSGQGTYEQYF. The V gene is TRBV27, the J gene TRBJ2-5; 10 bases map to TRBD1. The better agreement between TRBJ2-7 and the DNA end casts doubt on the J call. The CDR3 consists of 16 residues. Germline CDR1 is MNHEY and CDR2 is SMNVEV (reference sequence).

CDR3 residues: CASSSSLSYEQYF. CDR3 coding DNA: TGCGCCAGCAGCTCTTCCCTCTCCTACGAGCAGTACTTC. The chain joins TRBV5-1 to TRBJ2-7; D unclear. This CDR3 has 13 amino acids. Germline V gene data show CDR1 as SGHRS and CDR2 as YFSETQ. The V and J ends lost 3 bases and 0 bases respectively, with 7 bases between them. Combining the CDR3 with reference TRBV5-1 and TRBJ2-7 gives the whole variable domain KAGVTQTPRYLIKTRGQQVTLSCSPISGHRSVSWYQQTPGQGLQFLFEYFSETQRNKGNFPGRFSGRQFSNSRSEMNVSTLELGDSALYLCASSSSLSYEQYFGPGTRLTVT.

V gene TRBV7-2 combines with J gene TRBJ2-1, with 11 bases lining up with TRBD2. V dropped 0 bases and J dropped 4; count of bases not matched to a gene: 5. Germline V CDR1 and CDR2: SGHTA, FQGNSA. The CDR3 contains 17 residues. The CDR3 is CASSLAHLAGGYNEQFF. CDR3 DNA: TGTGCCAGCAGCTTAGCGCATCTAGCGGGAGGTTACAATGAGCAGTTCTTC.